The following is a T cell receptor (beta chain) sequence with its context. The record originates from a study of blood T cell repertoires in COVID-19. TCRdb keeps only in-frame clones here, not all; method: immunoSEQ multiplex PCR. The sample consists of hundreds of thousands of clones, roughly 77% of them appearing once. The CDR3 has 15 amino acids. J lost 4 bases, V lost 5 bases, and 10 bases had no gene match. The germline V gene has CDR1 SGHTA and CDR2 FQGNSA. Sequenced sample: peripheral blood. The receptor comes from an elderly woman with acute or convalescent COVID-19. The chain combines TRBV7-2 with TRBJ1-2; 7 positions agree with TRBD1. The CDR3 DNA is TGTGCCAGCAGCCCAGGGACAGATAGCGGCTATGGCTACACCTTC. It yields the protein CASSPGTDSGYGYTF.